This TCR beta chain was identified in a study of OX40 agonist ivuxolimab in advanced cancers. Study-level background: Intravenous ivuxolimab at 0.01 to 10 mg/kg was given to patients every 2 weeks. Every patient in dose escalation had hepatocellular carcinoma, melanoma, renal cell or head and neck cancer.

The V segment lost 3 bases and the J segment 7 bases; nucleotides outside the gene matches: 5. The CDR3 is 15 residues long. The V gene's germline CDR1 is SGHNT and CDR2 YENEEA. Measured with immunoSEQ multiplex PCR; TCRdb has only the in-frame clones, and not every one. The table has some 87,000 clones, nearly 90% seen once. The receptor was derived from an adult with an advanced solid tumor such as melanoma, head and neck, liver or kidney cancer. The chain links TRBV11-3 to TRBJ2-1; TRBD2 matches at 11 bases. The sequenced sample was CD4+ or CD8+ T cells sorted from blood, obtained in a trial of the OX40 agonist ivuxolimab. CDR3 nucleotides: TGTGCCAGCAGCTTCACTAGCGGGAGTCTGAATGAGCAGTTCTTC. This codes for CASSFTSGSLNEQFF.